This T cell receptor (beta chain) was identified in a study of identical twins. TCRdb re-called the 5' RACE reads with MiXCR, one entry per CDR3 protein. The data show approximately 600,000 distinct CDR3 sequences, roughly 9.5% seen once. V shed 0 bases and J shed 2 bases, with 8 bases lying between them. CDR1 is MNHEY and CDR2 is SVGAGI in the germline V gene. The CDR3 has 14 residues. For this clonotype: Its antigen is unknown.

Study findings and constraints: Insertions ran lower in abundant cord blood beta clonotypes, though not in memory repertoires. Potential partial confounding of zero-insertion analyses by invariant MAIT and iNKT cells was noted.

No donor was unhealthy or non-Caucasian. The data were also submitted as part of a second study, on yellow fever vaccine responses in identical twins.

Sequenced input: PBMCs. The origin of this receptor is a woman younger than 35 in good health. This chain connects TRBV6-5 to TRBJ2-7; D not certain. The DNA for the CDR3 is TGTGCCAGCAGTTACTCCAGATCGGCCTACGAGCAGTACTTC. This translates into CASSYSRSAYEQYF.